These T cell receptor beta chains were read from a single sample in a study of monozygotic twins with inflammatory bowel disease. Each CDR3 protein gets one entry in TCRdb, which reprocessed the 5' RACE reads and gives no DNA. Recorded for this sample: about 440,000 distinct CDR3 sequences. The material sequenced was blood. These receptors were taken from a human donor with ulcerative colitis or Crohn's disease, or a healthy co-twin of an affected twin (not recorded which). Each CDR3 is given with its conserved first and last residue.

TRBV9,TRBJ2-3,CASSSRLAGGVFTDTQYF
TRBV4-2,TRBJ1-5,CASSPSFNQPQHF
TRBV12-3/TRBV12-4,TRBJ1-2,CASTPHLQGAGYGYTF
TRBV28,TRBJ1-2,CASSSTSHGYTF
TRBV3-1,TRBJ2-1,CASSHTNNEQFF
TRBV7-3,TRBJ1-6,CASSLTIYSPLHF
TRBV5-1,TRBJ2-1,CASSPSSGGINEQFF
TRBV7-2,TRBJ2-5,CASSLVGRETQYF
TRBV3-1,TRBJ1-1,CASSPTGLQTEAFF
TRBV10-3,TRBJ2-7,CAISDFGGWYEQYF
TRBV12-3/TRBV12-4,TRBJ1-2,CASSLRGQGYGYTF
TRBV30,TRBJ2-3,CAWSAGTDTQYF
TRBV29-1,TRBJ2-3,CSVEENTDTQYF
TRBV5-5,TRBJ1-5,CASSPRVRDGDQPQHF
TRBV20-1,TRBJ2-7,CSACQLAGGAEQYF
TRBV28,TRBJ1-2,CASSFLGGYTF
TRBV11-3,TRBJ2-1,CASSQYGRNEQFF
TRBV12-3/TRBV12-4,TRBJ2-1,CASSFTEASGGDEQFF
TRBV19,TRBJ1-6,CASSPPTPNSPLHF
TRBV30,TRBJ1-2,CAWSDQGFGYTF
TRBV27,TRBJ1-6,CASRSDRFSPLHF
TRBV4-1,TRBJ1-4,CASSQTPVDGDPRFF
TRBV19,TRBJ2-7,CASSLTDKVSYEQYF
TRBV18,TRBJ2-2,CASSLRAGGIGELFF
TRBV11-2,TRBJ2-5,CASSPIIAGGQETQYF
TRBV10-3,TRBJ2-3,CAIGQGTDTQYF
TRBV6-1,TRBJ2-7,CASDRAGTYEQYF
TRBV25-1,TRBJ2-1,CASSERGTSGSDEQFF
TRBV7-3,TRBJ2-1,CASSRSGSRDNEQFF
TRBV5-6,TRBJ2-3,CASSPQLGRITDTQYF
TRBV7-2,TRBJ1-1,CASSLDRGRPGTEAFF
TRBV4-2,TRBJ1-1,CASSQAGTEAFF
TRBV28,TRBJ2-7,CASTHSGGTYEQYF
TRBV12-3/TRBV12-4,TRBJ1-6,CASSLIDQQSPLHF
TRBV14,TRBJ1-5,CASSPMGALEPQHF
TRBV20-1,TRBJ1-3,CSAMNPTGSGNTIYF
TRBV30,TRBJ2-7,CAWTSGRYEQYF
TRBV5-6,TRBJ2-2,CASSLGGRWRTGELFF
TRBV27,TRBJ2-5,CASSPGDPQGGKETQYF
TRBV6-5,TRBJ1-1,CASSRSQWTEAFF
TRBV12-3/TRBV12-4,TRBJ2-2,CASRSRDRINTGELFF
TRBV2,TRBJ1-2,CASSEAGLSANYGYTF
TRBV2,TRBJ2-6,CASADSGANVLTF